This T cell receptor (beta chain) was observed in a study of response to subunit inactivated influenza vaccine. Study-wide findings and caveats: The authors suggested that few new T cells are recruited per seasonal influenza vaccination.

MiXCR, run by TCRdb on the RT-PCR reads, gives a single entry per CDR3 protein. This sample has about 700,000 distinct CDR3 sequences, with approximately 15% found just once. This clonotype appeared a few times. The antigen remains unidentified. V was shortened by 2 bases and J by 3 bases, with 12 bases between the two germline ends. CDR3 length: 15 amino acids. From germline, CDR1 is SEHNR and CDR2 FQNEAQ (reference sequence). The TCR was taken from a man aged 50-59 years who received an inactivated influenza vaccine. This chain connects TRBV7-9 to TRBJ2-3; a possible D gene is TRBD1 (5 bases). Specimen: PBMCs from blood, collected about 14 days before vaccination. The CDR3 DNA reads TGTGCCAGCAGCTTAAGCACAGGCGGAACAGATACGCAGTATTTT. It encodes CASSLSTGGTDTQYF. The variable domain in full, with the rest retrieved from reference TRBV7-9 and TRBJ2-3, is DTGVSQNPRHKITKRGQNVTFRCDPISEHNRLYWYRQTLGQGPEFLTYFQNEAQLEKSRLLSDRFSAERPKGSFSTLEIQRTEQGDSAMYLCASSLSTGGTDTQYFGPGTRLTVL.